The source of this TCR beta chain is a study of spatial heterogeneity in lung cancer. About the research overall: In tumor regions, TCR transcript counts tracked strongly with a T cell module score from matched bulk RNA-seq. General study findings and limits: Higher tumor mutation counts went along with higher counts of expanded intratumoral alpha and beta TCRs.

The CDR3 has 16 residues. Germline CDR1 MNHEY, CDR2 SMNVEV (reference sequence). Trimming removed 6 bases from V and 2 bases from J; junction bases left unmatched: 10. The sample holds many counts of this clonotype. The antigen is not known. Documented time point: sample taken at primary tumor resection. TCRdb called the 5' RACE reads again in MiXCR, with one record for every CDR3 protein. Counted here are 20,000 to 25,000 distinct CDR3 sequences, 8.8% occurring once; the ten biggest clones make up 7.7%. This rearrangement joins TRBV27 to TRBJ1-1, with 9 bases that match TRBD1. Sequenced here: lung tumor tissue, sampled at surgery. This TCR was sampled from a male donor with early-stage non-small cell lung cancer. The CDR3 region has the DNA TGTGCCAGCAGATATTTAGGGGACAGGGATAACACTGAAGCTTTCTTT. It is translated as CASRYLGDRDNTEAFF.